The rows below give T cell receptor beta chains drawn from one sample of a study of T cells in localized non-small cell lung cancer. Some clones are missing from TCRdb's copy, which holds only in-frame ones; the method was immunoSEQ multiplex PCR. The data hold tens of thousands of clones, with roughly nine tenths observed a single time. Sequenced material: peripheral blood, taken before any cancer treatment. The origin of the receptors is a female donor aged 60 or older with stage I lung adenocarcinoma. Both conserved end residues are part of each CDR3. The D gene is left open where the match is weak. Rows may omit the clone size; those that give it use once, few, many or a size class.

>TRBV19|NA|TRBJ1-2|NA
CASSIGPGNYGYTF
TGTGCCAGTAGTATAGGGCCAGGGAACTATGGCTACACCTTC
>TRBV7-8|NA|TRBJ1-2|NA
CASSLEVAASSSNYGYTF
TGTGCCAGCAGCTTAGAGGTGGCAGCTTCTTCTTCTAACTATGGCTACACCTTC
>TRBV9|TRBD2|TRBJ2-6|NA
CASSVDPRGAGGSGANVLTF
TGTGCCAGCAGCGTAGACCCTCGGGGAGCGGGGGGCTCTGGGGCCAACGTCCTGACTTTC
>TRBV4-1|NA|TRBJ2-1|NA
CASSQDRRTPLGNEQFF
TGCGCCAGCAGCCAAGATCGTAGGACGCCACTGGGGAATGAGCAGTTCTTC
>TRBV2|TRBD1|TRBJ1-5|once
CASQGQGYQPQHF
TGTGCCAGTCAGGGACAGGGGTATCAGCCCCAGCATTTT
>TRBV27|TRBD1|TRBJ1-6|NA
CASSSPGQGAHPYNSPLHF
TGTGCCAGCAGTTCCCCGGGACAGGGGGCGCACCCCTATAATTCACCCCTCCACTTT
>TRBV5-6|TRBD2|TRBJ2-5|NA
CASSPLAGGRETQYF
TGTGCCAGCAGCCCCCTAGCGGGGGGGCGAGAGACCCAGTACTTC
>TRBV28|NA|TRBJ2-4|once
CASSLAERAKNIQYF
TGTGCCAGCAGTTTGGCGGAACGAGCCAAAAACATTCAGTACTTC
>TRBV29-1|NA|TRBJ1-4|once
CSVGWANEKLFF
TGCAGCGTTGGTTGGGCGAATGAAAAACTGTTTTTT
>TRBV2|NA|TRBJ2-5|NA
CASSGLNKETQYF
TGTGCCAGCAGTGGACTGAACAAAGAGACCCAGTACTTC
>TRBV2|NA|TRBJ1-5|NA
CASSERLGGGYNQPQHF
TGTGCCAGCAGTGAACGGCTCGGGGGGGGTTACAATCAGCCCCAGCATTTT
>TRBV5-8|NA|TRBJ1-1|NA
CASSLGQQNTEAFF
TGTGCCAGCAGCTTGGGGCAGCAGAACACTGAAGCTTTCTTT
>TRBV5-5|NA|TRBJ2-1|once
CASSSATARSYNEQFF
TGTGCCAGCAGCTCGGCGACTGCGAGGTCCTACAATGAGCAGTTCTTC
>TRBV4-1|NA|TRBJ2-1|NA
CASSQERGTSGNEQFF
TGCGCCAGCAGCCAAGAAAGGGGTACTAGTGGCAATGAGCAGTTCTTC
>TRBV6-5|NA|TRBJ1-3|NA
CASSYYDRYAGNTIYF
TGTGCCAGCAGTTACTATGACAGGTACGCTGGAAACACCATATATTTT